A single sample gave rise to the 5 T cell receptor beta chains below, sequenced in a study of low-dose radiotherapy and immunotherapy resistance in tumors. TRAV- and TRBV-specific primers were used for first-strand cDNA, which covered alpha and beta chains. With a constant-region primer and a V-primer adapter, TCRs were subjected to 20 PCR cycles of amplification. TCRdb itself ran the reads through MiXCR, one entry per CDR3 protein. The data hold 75,000 to 95,000 distinct CDR3 sequences, with over 15% observed a single time. Described time point: before trial treatment. Source: PBMCs, taken before treatment. Receptors originate from a male donor with prostate cancer.

Here the CDR3 reads CASSIAAQGNYEQYF. The CDR3 DNA reads as TGTGCCAGTAGTATTGCGGCCCAGGGTAACTACGAGCAGTACTTC. The rearrangement joins TRBV19 to TRBJ2-7; D might be TRBD1 (5 bases). Trimming stripped 3 bases from V and 3 bases from J, with 15 bases between. CDR3 length equals 15 residues. Germline V lookup: CDR1 LNHDA, CDR2 SQIVND (reference sequence). Together with reference TRBV19 and TRBJ2-7, the CDR3 gives the full variable domain: DGGITQSPKYLFRKEGQNVTLSCEQNLNHDAMYWYRQDPGQGLRLIYYSQIVNDFQKGDIAEGYSVSREKKESFPLTVTSAQKNPTAFYLCASSIAAQGNYEQYFGPGTRLTVT.

This clonotype was counted at least ten times. The gene calls are TRBV7-2 and TRBJ2-7, with a possible D match to TRBD1 (6 bases). CDR1 is SGHTA, CDR2 FQGNSA, per germline. The CDR3 has 17 amino acids. Between the trimmed V and J ends, which lost 5 bases and 6 bases, there was a span of 26 bases. The CDR3 spells CASSLIGGHRKGVEQYF. CDR3 in DNA: TGTGCCAGCAGCCTCATTGGCGGGCATCGTAAGGGGGTCGAGCAGTACTTC.

This clonotype was seen at least ten times. The rearrangement joins TRBV29-1 to TRBJ1-6; 8 bases fit TRBD1. The CDR3 spans 14 residues. Germline CDR1 is SQVTM and CDR2 is ANQGSEA. Trimming removed 6 bases from V and 7 bases from J; junction bases left unmatched: 8. Here the CDR3 reads CSVTTGGENSPLHF. Here the CDR3 DNA reads TGCAGCGTGACCACAGGGGGGGAGAATTCACCCCTCCACTTT.

This clonotype showed up many times. This chain uses TRBV7-6 with TRBJ2-5; D is perhaps TRBD1 (5 bases). The length of the CDR3 is 18 residues. With 0 bases removed from V and 4 bases from J, the gap between germline ends came to 21 bases. Germline V gene lookup returns CDR1 SGHVS and CDR2 FNYEAQ. CDR3 sequence reads: CASSLALGWGASSETQYF. The CDR3, as DNA: TGTGCCAGCAGCTTAGCGCTTGGATGGGGCGCTTCGTCAGAGACCCAGTACTTC.

The chain employs TRBV6-6 and TRBJ2-3; D is unclear. The CDR3 length is 14 residues. The germline V gene encodes CDR1 MNHNY and CDR2 SVGAGI (reference sequence). V shed 2 bases and J shed 3 bases, with 9 bases lying between them. CDR3 nucleotides: TGTGCCAGCAGTTACCCCTCGAAGACAGATACGCAGTATTTT. Its translation: CASSYPSKTDTQYF.